Shown below are 18 T cell receptor beta chains from a single sample sequenced in a study of cytomegalovirus exposure and HLA in healthy donors. The study ran its PCR with 60 Vbeta and 13 Jbeta primers. TCRdb keeps only in-frame clones here, not all; method: immunoSEQ multiplex PCR. The table shows 95,000 to 150,000 clones, with 83% occurring only once. Sequenced material: PBMCs. Source of these receptors: a woman aged 40 to 50 in good health and CMV-seropositive.

The V and J genes are TRBV7-2 and TRBJ2-1, with TRBD2 identical over 8 bases. With 0 bases clipped from V and 5 bases from J, the junction kept 6 bases outside the gene matches. There are 16 residues in the CDR3. Germline V gene data show CDR1 as SGHTA and CDR2 as FQGNSA. The CDR3 bases are TGTGCCAGCAGCTTAGCAGGCAGCGGGAGTCACAATGAGCAGTTCTTC. As protein: CASSLAGSGSHNEQFF.

The J gene is TRBJ2-2, the V gene TRBV28; 7 positions match TRBD1. The CDR3 extends over 17 amino acids. Per germline, CDR1 MDHEN and CDR2 SYDVKM. With 3 bases clipped from V and 2 bases from J, the junction kept 9 bases outside the gene matches. The CDR3 region is CASSFPSAGGNTGELFF. CDR3 sequence (DNA): TGTGCCAGCAGTTTTCCTTCGGCAGGGGGTAACACCGGGGAGCTGTTTTTT.

The chain carries TRBV7-3 and TRBJ2-2; a weak D match, TRBD1 (6 bases). The CDR3 length is 14 residues. Germline CDR1 is SGHTA and CDR2 is FQGTGA. V lost 4 bases to trimming and J lost 0 bases, with 6 bases between them. The chain's CDR3 is CASSWTANTGELFF. The CDR3 nucleotides read TGTGCCAGCAGCTGGACAGCGAACACCGGGGAGCTGTTTTTT. The whole variable domain, filled in from reference TRBV7-3 and TRBJ2-2, reads GAGVSQTPSNKVTEKGKYVELRCDPISGHTALYWYRQSLGQGPEFLIYFQGTGAADDSGLPNDRFFAVRPEGSVSTLKIQRTERGDSAVYLCASSWTANTGELFFGEGSRLTVL.

The chain joins TRBV6-5 to TRBJ2-5; tentative D call: TRBD2 (5 bases). Trimming cost V 0 bases and J 1 base, with 9 bases left between them. From germline, CDR1 is MNHEY and CDR2 SVGAGI. The CDR3 is 15 residues long. CDR3 loop: CASSYSLRGQETQYF. The CDR3, as DNA: TGTGCCAGCAGTTACTCGTTACGGGGCCAAGAGACCCAGTACTTC.

V is TRBV15 and J is TRBJ1-5, with unresolved D. The CDR3 is 14 amino acids. Trimming removed 0 bases at V and 6 bases at J, with 9 bases between. Germline V gives CDR1 LNHNV, CDR2 YYDKDF (reference sequence). As DNA, the CDR3 is TGTGCCACCAGCAGAGATCTAACTCCTCAGCCCCAGCATTTT. It yields the protein CATSRDLTPQPQHF. The whole variable domain, remainder taken from reference TRBV15 and TRBJ1-5, is DAMVIQNPRYQVTQFGKPVTLSCSQTLNHNVMYWYQQKSSQAPKLLFHYYDKDFNNEADTPDNFQSRRPNTSFCFLDIRSPGLGDTAMYLCATSRDLTPQPQHFGDGTRLSIL.

The chain links TRBV28 to TRBJ2-7; the D gene is possibly TRBD1 (5 bases). The V gene's germline CDR1 is MDHEN and CDR2 SYDVKM. Trimming shortened V by 8 bases and J by 2 bases, and 10 bases separated the two germline ends. This CDR3 spans 12 amino acids. CDR3 nucleotides: TGTGCCAGCGGAACACAGGCCTACGAGCAGTACTTC. Translating it yields CASGTQAYEQYF.

The chain employs TRBV30 and TRBJ1-1; weak D call: TRBD1 (5 bases). Germline assignment: CDR1 GTSNPN and CDR2 SVGIG (reference sequence). V shed 7 bases and J shed 0 bases, with 21 bases lying between them. The CDR3 length is 16 residues. CDR3 residues: CALEGARGRMNTEAFF. The CDR3 DNA is TGTGCCTTGGAAGGGGCCCGGGGGAGGATGAACACTGAAGCTTTCTTT.

The chain is built from TRBV6-4 and TRBJ2-2; D perhaps matches TRBD1 (5 bases). CDR3 size: 15 residues. Germline V gives CDR1 MRHNA, CDR2 SNTAGT. Between the trimmed V and J ends, which lost 3 bases and 4 bases, there was a span of 12 bases. For the CDR3, the DNA is TGTGCCAGCAGTGAATCAGGGTCTCTCACCGGGGAGCTGTTTTTT. It is translated as CASSESGSLTGELFF.

This chain joins TRBV6-5 and TRBJ2-3; 8 bases are a match to TRBD2. CDR1 is MNHEY and CDR2 is SVGAGI in the germline V gene. The junction had 5 bases not matched to a gene; V was cut back by 2 bases and J by 4 bases. This CDR3 has 15 amino acids. Here the CDR3 DNA reads TGTGCCAGCAGTTACGTCGCGGGAGGAGCAGATACGCAGTATTTT. Protein product: CASSYVAGGADTQYF.

V gene TRBV18 combines with J gene TRBJ2-7, with a possible D match to TRBD2 (6 bases). V gave up 2 bases and J gave up 6 bases, with 8 bases separating them. The germline gives CDR1 KGHSH, CDR2 LQKENI. CDR3 size: 12 residues. This chain's CDR3 is CASSPRGGEQYF. Here the CDR3 DNA reads TGTGCCAGCTCACCAAGGGGAGGCGAGCAGTACTTC.

J is TRBJ2-2 and V is TRBV19; TRBD1 agrees at 8 bases. The V and J ends lost 4 bases and 3 bases, in that order; junction bases with no gene match: 4. The CDR3 has 15 amino acids. Germline CDR1 reads LNHDA; CDR2 reads SQIVND (reference sequence). The CDR3 nucleotides read TGTGCCAGTAGTACAGGACAGGGCTACACCGGGGAGCTGTTTTTT. Amino acids: CASSTGQGYTGELFF.

The chain links TRBV25-1 to TRBJ2-2; maybe TRBD2 (5 bases). V shed 6 bases and J shed 6 bases, with 8 bases lying between them. This CDR3 region has 12 residues. Germline CDR1 reads MGHDK; CDR2 reads SYGVNS. The CDR3 DNA reads TGTGCCAGCAGAGGCGGGTCCGGGGAGCTGTTTTTT. Its translation: CASRGGSGELFF. Full variable domain (rest looked up from reference TRBV25-1 and TRBJ2-2): EADIYQTPRYLVIGTGKKITLECSQTMGHDKMYWYQQDPGMELHLIHYSYGVNSTEKGDLSSESTVSRIRTEHFPLTLESARPSHTSQYLCASRGGSGELFFGEGSRLTVL.

This chain uses TRBV27 with TRBJ2-2; the match to TRBD2 covers 8 bases. Germline loops: CDR1 MNHEY, CDR2 SMNVEV (reference sequence). This CDR3 is 17 amino acids long. V shed 4 bases and J 1 base; nucleotides not matched to a gene: 8. As DNA, the CDR3 is TGTGCCAGCAGTTCCCCCAGTACTAGCGGGAACACCGGGGAGCTGTTTTTT. This codes for CASSSPSTSGNTGELFF.

This rearrangement joins TRBV6-6 to TRBJ2-1, with TRBD1 matching over 7 bases. The CDR3 is 12 amino acids. The V gene end was trimmed by 7 bases and the J gene end by 5 bases; junction bases not matched to a gene: 2. Germline V gene lookup returns CDR1 MNHNY and CDR2 SVGAGI (reference sequence). CDR3 sequence reads: CASKTGDNEQFF. The CDR3 region has the DNA TGTGCCAGCAAAACAGGGGACAATGAGCAGTTCTTC.

This sequence joins TRBV2 and TRBJ2-1; TRBD2 matches at 12 bases. Germline lookup yields CDR1 SNHLY and CDR2 FYNNEI. V shed 4 bases and J 8 bases; nucleotides not matched to a gene: 15. CDR3 length: 18 amino acids. The chain's CDR3 is CASSAVLAGGLVEDEQFF. The CDR3 DNA follows: TGTGCCAGCAGTGCTGTGCTAGCGGGAGGGCTTGTTGAGGATGAGCAGTTCTTC. The whole variable domain, remainder taken from reference TRBV2 and TRBJ2-1, is EPEVTQTPSHQVTQMGQEVILRCVPISNHLYFYWYRQILGQKVEFLVSFYNNEISEKSEIFDDQFSVERPDGSNFTLKIRSTKLEDSAMYFCASSAVLAGGLVEDEQFFGPGTRLTVL.

The rearrangement links TRBV2 to TRBJ2-3, with 7 bases identical to TRBD2. V gave up 3 bases and J gave up 0 bases; unmatched junction bases: 6. CDR3 length: 16 amino acids. CDR1 is SNHLY, CDR2 FYNNEI, per germline. CDR3 DNA sequence: TGTGCCAGCAGTGATAGTCGGCGGGGGAGCACAGATACGCAGTATTTT. It yields the protein CASSDSRRGSTDTQYF.

The chain uses TRBV11-2 and TRBJ2-6; D is unresolved. Germline lookup yields CDR1 SGHAT and CDR2 FQNNGV. V was pared by 7 bases and J by 0 bases, with 13 bases between. This CDR3 is 16 amino acids long. CDR3 nucleotides: TGTGCCAGCAACCGTAAGCTAGGCTCTGGGGCCAACGTCCTGACTTTC. This codes for CASNRKLGSGANVLTF.

This chain links TRBV6-1 with TRBJ1-2; TRBD1 matches at 9 bases. Germline V lookup: CDR1 MNHNS, CDR2 SASEGT. V lost 6 bases and J lost 7; bases outside the gene matches: 6. The CDR3 is 13 residues long. The CDR3: CASRKTGGSGYTF. CDR3 in DNA: TGTGCCAGCAGAAAAACAGGGGGCAGTGGCTACACCTTC.